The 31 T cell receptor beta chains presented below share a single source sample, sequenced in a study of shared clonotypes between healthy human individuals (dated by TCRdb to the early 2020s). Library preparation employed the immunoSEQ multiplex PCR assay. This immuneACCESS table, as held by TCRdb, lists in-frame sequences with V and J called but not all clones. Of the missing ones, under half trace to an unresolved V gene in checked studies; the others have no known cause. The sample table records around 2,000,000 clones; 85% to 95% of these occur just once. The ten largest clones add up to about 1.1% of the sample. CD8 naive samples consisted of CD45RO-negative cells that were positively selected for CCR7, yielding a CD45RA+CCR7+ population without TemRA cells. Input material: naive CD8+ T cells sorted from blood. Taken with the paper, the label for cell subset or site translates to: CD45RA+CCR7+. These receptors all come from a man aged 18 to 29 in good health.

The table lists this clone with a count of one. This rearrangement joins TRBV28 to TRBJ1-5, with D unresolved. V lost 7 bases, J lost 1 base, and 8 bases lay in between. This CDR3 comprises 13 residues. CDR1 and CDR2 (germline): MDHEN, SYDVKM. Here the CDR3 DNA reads TGTGCCAGCATGGAGACGAGCAATCAGCCCCAGCATTTT. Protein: CASMETSNQPQHF. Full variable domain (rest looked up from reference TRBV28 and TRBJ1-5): DVKVTQSSRYLVKRTGEKVFLECVQDMDHENMFWYRQDPGLGLRLIYFSYDVKMKEKGDIPEGYSVSREKKERFSLILESASTNQTSMYLCASMETSNQPQHFGDGTRLSIL.

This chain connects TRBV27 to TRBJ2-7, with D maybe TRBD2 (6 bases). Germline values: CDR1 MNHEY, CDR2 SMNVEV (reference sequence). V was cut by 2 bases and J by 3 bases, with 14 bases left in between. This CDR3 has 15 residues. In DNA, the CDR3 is TGTGCCAGCAGTTTAGGTAGCGGACAAATCTACGAGCAGTACTTC. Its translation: CASSLGSGQIYEQYF.

The CDR3: CASSPGTDSGFINGYTF. CDR3 bases: TGTGCCAGCAGCCCCGGCACCGACAGTGGGTTCATTAATGGCTACACCTTC. This chain links TRBV7-9 with TRBJ1-2; D possibly corresponds to TRBD1 (5 bases). Germline V gives CDR1 SEHNR, CDR2 FQNEAQ (reference sequence). Trimming stripped 5 bases from V and 6 bases from J, with 25 bases between. The CDR3 length is 17 residues.

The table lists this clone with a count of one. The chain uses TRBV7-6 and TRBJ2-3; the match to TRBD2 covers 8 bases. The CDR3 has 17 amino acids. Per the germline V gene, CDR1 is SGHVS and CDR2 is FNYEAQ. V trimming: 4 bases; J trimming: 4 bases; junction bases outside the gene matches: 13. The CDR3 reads CASSYPWREERADTQYF. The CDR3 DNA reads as TGTGCCAGCAGCTACCCTTGGCGGGAGGAACGCGCAGATACGCAGTATTTT. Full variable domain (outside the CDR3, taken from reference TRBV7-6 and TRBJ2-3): GAGVSQSPRYKVTKRGQDVALRCDPISGHVSLYWYRQALGQGPEFLTYFNYEAQQDKSGLPNDRFSAERPEGSISTLTIQRTEQRDSAMYRCASSYPWREERADTQYFGPGTRLTVL.

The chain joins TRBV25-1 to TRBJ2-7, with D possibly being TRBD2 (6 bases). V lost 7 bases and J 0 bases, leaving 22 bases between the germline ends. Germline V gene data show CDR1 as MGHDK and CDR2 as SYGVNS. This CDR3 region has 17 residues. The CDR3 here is CASMNGYRDSFSYEQYF. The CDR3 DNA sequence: TGTGCCAGCATGAATGGGTACCGGGACTCGTTCTCCTACGAGCAGTACTTC.

The DNA of the CDR3 is TGCGCCAGCAGCCAAGATCTCGCCAGGGGAACTTTAAACACCATATATTTT. The encoded protein is CASSQDLARGTLNTIYF. The chain employs TRBV4-3 and TRBJ1-3, with a possible D match to TRBD1 (6 bases). The CDR3 is 17 amino acids. Germline V CDR1 and CDR2: LGHNA, YSLEER. V gave up 0 bases and J gave up 6 bases, with 18 bases separating them.

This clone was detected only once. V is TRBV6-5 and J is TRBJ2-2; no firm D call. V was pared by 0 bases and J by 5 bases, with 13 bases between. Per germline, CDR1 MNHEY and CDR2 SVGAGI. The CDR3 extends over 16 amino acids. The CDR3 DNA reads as TGTGCCAGCAGTTACTCGATTGGCGAGGCGACCGGGGAGCTGTTTTTT. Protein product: CASSYSIGEATGELFF.

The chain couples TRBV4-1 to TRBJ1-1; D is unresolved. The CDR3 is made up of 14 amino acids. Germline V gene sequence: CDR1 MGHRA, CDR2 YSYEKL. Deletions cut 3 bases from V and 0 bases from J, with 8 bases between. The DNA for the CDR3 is TGCGCCAGCAGCCAGGCGCTCATGAACACTGAAGCTTTCTTT. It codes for CASSQALMNTEAFF.

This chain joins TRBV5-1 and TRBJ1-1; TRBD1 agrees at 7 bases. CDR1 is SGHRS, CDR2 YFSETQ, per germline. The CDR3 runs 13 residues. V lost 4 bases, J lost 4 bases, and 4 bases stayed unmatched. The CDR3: CASSVQGSTEAFF. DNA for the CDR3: TGCGCCAGCAGCGTACAGGGGAGCACTGAAGCTTTCTTT.

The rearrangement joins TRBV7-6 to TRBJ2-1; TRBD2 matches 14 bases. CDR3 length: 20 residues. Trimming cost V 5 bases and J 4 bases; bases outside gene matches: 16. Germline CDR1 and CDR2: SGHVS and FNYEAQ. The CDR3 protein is CASSPRAETSGGAGYNEQFF. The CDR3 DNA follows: TGTGCCAGCAGCCCTAGGGCCGAGACTAGCGGGGGGGCTGGGTACAATGAGCAGTTCTTC.

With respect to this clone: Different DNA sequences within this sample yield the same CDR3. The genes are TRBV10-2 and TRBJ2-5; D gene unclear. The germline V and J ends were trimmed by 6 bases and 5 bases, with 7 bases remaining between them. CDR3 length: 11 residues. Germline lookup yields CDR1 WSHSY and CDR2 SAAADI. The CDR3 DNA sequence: TGCGCCAGCAGCGAACGGGAGACCCAGTACTTC. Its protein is CASSERETQYF.

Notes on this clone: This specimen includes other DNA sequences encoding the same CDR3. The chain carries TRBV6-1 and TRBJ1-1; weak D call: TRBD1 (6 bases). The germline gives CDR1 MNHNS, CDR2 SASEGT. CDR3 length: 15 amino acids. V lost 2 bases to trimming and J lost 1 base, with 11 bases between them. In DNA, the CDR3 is TGTGCCAGCAGTGAACTAAGGGGGGGGAACACTGAAGCTTTCTTT. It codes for CASSELRGGNTEAFF.

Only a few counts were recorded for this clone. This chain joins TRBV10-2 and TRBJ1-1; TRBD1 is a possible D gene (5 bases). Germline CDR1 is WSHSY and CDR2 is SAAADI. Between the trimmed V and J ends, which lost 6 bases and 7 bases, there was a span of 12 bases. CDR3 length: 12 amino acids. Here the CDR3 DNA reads TGCGCCAGCAGAGGGCCGGGGGTTGAAGCTTTCTTT. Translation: CASRGPGVEAFF.

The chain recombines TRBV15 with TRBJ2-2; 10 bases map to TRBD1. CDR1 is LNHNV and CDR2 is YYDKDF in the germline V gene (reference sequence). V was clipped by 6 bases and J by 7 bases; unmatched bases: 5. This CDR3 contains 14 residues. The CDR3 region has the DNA TGTGCCACCAGGGGTGACAGGGGGCGCGGGGAGCTGTTTTTT. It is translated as CATRGDRGRGELFF.

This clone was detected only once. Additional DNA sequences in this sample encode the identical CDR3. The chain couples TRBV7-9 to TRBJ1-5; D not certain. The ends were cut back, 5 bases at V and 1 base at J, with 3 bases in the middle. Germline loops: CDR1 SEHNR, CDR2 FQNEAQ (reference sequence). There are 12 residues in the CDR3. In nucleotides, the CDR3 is TGTGCCAGCAGCCAGAGCAATCAGCCCCAGCATTTT. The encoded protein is CASSQSNQPQHF.

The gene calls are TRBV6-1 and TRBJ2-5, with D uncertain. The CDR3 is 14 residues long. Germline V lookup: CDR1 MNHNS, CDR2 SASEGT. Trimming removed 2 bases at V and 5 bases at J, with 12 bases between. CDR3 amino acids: CASSEMRSFETQYF. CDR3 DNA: TGTGCCAGCAGTGAAATGCGCTCCTTTGAGACCCAGTACTTC.

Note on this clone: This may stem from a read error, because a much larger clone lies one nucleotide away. Here the CDR3 reads CASSLVDTEAFF. CDR3 in DNA: TGTGCCAGCAGCTTGGTGGACACTGAAGCTTTCTTT. This chain joins TRBV5-4 and TRBJ1-1; D remains ambiguous. Trimming left V 0 bases short and J 3 bases short, with 3 bases between. The length of the CDR3 is 12 residues. Germline V gene lookup returns CDR1 SGHNT and CDR2 YYREEE (reference sequence).

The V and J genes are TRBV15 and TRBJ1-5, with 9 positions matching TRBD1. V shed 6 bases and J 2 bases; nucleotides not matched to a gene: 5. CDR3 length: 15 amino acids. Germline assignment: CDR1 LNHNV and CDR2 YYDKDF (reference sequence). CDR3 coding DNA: TGTGCCACCAGACTCGACAGGGGGGGCAATCAGCCCCAGCATTTT. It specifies CATRLDRGGNQPQHF.

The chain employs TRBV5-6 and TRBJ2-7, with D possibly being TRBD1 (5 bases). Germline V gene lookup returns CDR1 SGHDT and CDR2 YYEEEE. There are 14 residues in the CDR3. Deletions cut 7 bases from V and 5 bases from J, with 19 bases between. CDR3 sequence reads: CASGLTTVFHEQYF. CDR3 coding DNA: TGTGCCAGCGGGTTGACGACAGTATTTCACGAGCAGTACTTC.

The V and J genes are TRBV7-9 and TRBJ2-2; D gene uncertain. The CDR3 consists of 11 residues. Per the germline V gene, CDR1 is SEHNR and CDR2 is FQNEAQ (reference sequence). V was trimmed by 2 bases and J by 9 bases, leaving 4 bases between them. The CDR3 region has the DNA TGTGCCAGCAGCTTAATCAGGGAGCTGTTTTTT. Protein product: CASSLIRELFF.

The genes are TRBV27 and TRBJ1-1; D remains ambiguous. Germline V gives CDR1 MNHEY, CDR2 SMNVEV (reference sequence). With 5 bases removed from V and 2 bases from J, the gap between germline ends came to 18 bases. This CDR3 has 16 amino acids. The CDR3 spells CASSPGPGNGNTEAFF. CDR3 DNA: TGTGCCAGCAGTCCCGGACCAGGAAACGGTAACACTGAAGCTTTCTTT.

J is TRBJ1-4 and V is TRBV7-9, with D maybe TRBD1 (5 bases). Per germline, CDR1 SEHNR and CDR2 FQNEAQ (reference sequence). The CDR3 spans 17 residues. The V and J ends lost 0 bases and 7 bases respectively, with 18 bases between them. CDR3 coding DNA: TGTGCCAGCAGCTTAGCGGGACTCCGGGGCGAGGGTGAAAAACTGTTTTTT. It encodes CASSLAGLRGEGEKLFF. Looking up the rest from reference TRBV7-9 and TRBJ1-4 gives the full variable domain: DTGVSQNPRHKITKRGQNVTFRCDPISEHNRLYWYRQTLGQGPEFLTYFQNEAQLEKSRLLSDRFSAERPKGSFSTLEIQRTEQGDSAMYLCASSLAGLRGEGEKLFFGSGTQLSVL.

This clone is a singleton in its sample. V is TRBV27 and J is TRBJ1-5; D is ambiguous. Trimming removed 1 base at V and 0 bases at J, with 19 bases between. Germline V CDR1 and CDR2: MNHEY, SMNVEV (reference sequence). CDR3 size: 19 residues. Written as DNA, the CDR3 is TGTGCCAGCAGTTTATACCCTCCTTTGGGTTGGGATAGCAATCAGCCCCAGCATTTT. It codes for CASSLYPPLGWDSNQPQHF.

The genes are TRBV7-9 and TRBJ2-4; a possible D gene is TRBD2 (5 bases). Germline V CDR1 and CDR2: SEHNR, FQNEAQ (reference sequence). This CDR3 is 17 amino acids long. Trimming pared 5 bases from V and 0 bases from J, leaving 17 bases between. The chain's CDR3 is CASSPLVVGLAKNIQYF. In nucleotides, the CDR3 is TGTGCCAGCAGCCCCCTTGTCGTCGGACTAGCCAAAAACATTCAGTACTTC.

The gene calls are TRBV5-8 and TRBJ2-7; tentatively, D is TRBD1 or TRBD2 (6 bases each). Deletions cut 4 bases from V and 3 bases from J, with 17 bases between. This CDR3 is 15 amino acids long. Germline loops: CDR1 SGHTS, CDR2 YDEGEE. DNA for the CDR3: TGTGCCAGCAGCCCGGGAGATAGCAGGGGCTACGAGCAGTACTTC. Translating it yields CASSPGDSRGYEQYF.

CDR3 sequence: CAWSVLGGSEAFF. The CDR3 DNA sequence: TGTGCCTGGAGTGTACTAGGCGGGAGTGAAGCTTTCTTT. The chain recombines TRBV30 with TRBJ1-1; unclear D gene. Trimming removed 0 bases at V and 7 bases at J, with 12 bases between. This CDR3 has 13 amino acids. Germline V gene data show CDR1 as GTSNPN and CDR2 as SVGIG (reference sequence).

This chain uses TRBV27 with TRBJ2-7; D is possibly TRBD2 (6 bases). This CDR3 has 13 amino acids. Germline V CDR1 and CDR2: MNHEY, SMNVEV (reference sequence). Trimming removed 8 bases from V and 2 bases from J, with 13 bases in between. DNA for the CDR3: TGTGCCAGCTCTTCCGGGAGACCCTACGAGCAGTACTTC. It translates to CASSSGRPYEQYF.

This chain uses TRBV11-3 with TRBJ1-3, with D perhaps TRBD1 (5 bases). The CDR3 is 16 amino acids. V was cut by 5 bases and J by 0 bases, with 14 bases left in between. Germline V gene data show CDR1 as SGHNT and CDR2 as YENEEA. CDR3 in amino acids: CASSPSTEGSGNTIYF. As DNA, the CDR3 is TGTGCCAGCAGCCCATCGACAGAAGGCTCTGGAAACACCATATATTTT.

In nucleotides, the CDR3 is TGTGCCAGCAGAACCGGACTAGCGGGAGGGCCCGGAGAGACCCAGTACTTC. This gives the protein CASRTGLAGGPGETQYF. This chain uses TRBV2 with TRBJ2-5, with 15 bases aligning to TRBD2. Germline V lookup: CDR1 SNHLY, CDR2 FYNNEI. J gave up 4 bases and V 6 bases, and 9 bases lay outside the gene matches. The CDR3 loop spans 17 amino acids. Filled out from reference TRBV2 and TRBJ2-5, the complete variable domain reads EPEVTQTPSHQVTQMGQEVILRCVPISNHLYFYWYRQILGQKVEFLVSFYNNEISEKSEIFDDQFSVERPDGSNFTLKIRSTKLEDSAMYFCASRTGLAGGPGETQYFGPGTRLLVL.

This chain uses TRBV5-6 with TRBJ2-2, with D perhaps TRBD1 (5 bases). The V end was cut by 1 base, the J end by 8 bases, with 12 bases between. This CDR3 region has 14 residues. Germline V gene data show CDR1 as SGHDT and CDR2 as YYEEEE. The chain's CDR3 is CASSLWWGFGELFF. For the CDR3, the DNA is TGTGCCAGCAGCTTGTGGTGGGGCTTTGGGGAGCTGTTTTTT.

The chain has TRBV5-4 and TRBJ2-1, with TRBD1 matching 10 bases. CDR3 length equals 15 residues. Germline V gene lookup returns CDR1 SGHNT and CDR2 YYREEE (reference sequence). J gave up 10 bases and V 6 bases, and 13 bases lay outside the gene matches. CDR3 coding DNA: TGTGCCAGCATGAAGGAGCGGGACAGGGGTTGGGAGCAGTTCTTC. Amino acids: CASMKERDRGWEQFF.